A selection of T cell receptor beta chains follows, all from one sample in a study of cytomegalovirus exposure and HLA in healthy donors. The table came from immunoSEQ multiplex PCR; TCRdb's copy has only in-frame clones and leaves some out. The sample records over 120,000 clones, 70% to 85% being singletons. What was sequenced was PBMCs. The receptors shown here come from a man under 40 in good health and CMV-seropositive. Both conserved end residues are part of each CDR3. The order of the fields is D gene, J gene, clone size, V gene, CDR3 protein, CDR3 DNA. The D gene is left open where the match is weak. The size entry is marked missing in some rows and otherwise reads once, few, many or a size class.

d_call: NA
j_call: TRBJ2-1
clone_size: NA
v_call: TRBV4-1
cdr3_aa: CASSPTALEGSYNEQFF
cdr3_nt: TGCGCCAGCAGCCCCACCGCATTGGAGGGCTCCTACAATGAGCAGTTCTTC

d_call: NA
j_call: TRBJ1-3
clone_size: NA
v_call: TRBV7-9
cdr3_aa: CASSLGSSGNTIYF
cdr3_nt: TGTGCCAGCAGCTTAGGGAGCTCTGGAAACACCATATATTTT

d_call: TRBD2
j_call: TRBJ2-3
clone_size: NA
v_call: TRBV30
cdr3_aa: CAWSFGTSGGTDTQYF
cdr3_nt: TGTGCCTGGAGCTTCGGGACTAGCGGGGGTACAGATACGCAGTATTTT

d_call: NA
j_call: TRBJ2-7
clone_size: NA
v_call: TRBV30
cdr3_aa: CAWSEDLYEQYF
cdr3_nt: TGTGCCTGGAGTGAAGACTTGTACGAGCAGTACTTC

d_call: NA
j_call: TRBJ1-6
clone_size: NA
v_call: TRBV7-2
cdr3_aa: CASSLARVGNSPLHF
cdr3_nt: TGTGCCAGCAGCTTAGCCAGGGTCGGAAATTCACCCCTCCACTTT

d_call: NA
j_call: TRBJ2-2
clone_size: NA
v_call: TRBV7-9
cdr3_aa: CASSSGAGELFF
cdr3_nt: TGTGCCAGCAGCTCCGGGGCCGGGGAGCTGTTTTTT

d_call: TRBD1
j_call: TRBJ1-4
clone_size: NA
v_call: TRBV19
cdr3_aa: CASSGIQGNHEKLFF
cdr3_nt: TGTGCCAGTAGTGGAATACAGGGGAATCATGAAAAACTGTTTTTT

d_call: NA
j_call: TRBJ2-5
clone_size: NA
v_call: TRBV5-1
cdr3_aa: CASSSQLKETQYF
cdr3_nt: TGCGCCAGCAGCTCGCAACTAAAAGAGACCCAGTACTTC

d_call: TRBD1
j_call: TRBJ2-5
clone_size: NA
v_call: TRBV6-5
cdr3_aa: CASSRDRGQETQYF
cdr3_nt: TGTGCCAGCAGCCGCGACAGGGGGCAAGAGACCCAGTACTTC

d_call: TRBD1
j_call: TRBJ1-2
clone_size: NA
v_call: TRBV7-9
cdr3_aa: CASSHISDRGGGYTF
cdr3_nt: TGTGCCAGCAGCCACATATCGGACAGGGGAGGGGGCTACACCTTC

d_call: TRBD2
j_call: TRBJ2-1
clone_size: NA
v_call: TRBV9
cdr3_aa: CASSAGLAGPTTGDEQFF
cdr3_nt: TGTGCCAGCAGCGCGGGACTAGCGGGACCGACCACGGGGGATGAGCAGTTCTTC

d_call: TRBD1
j_call: TRBJ1-4
clone_size: NA
v_call: TRBV6-1
cdr3_aa: CASSEPGTGLEKLFF
cdr3_nt: TGTGCCAGCAGTGAGCCCGGGACAGGGCTTGAAAAACTGTTTTTT

d_call: TRBD2
j_call: TRBJ2-3
clone_size: NA
v_call: TRBV9
cdr3_aa: CASSVLAGGTTDTQYF
cdr3_nt: TGTGCCAGCAGCGTTTTAGCGGGAGGAACCACAGATACGCAGTATTTT

d_call: NA
j_call: TRBJ1-6
clone_size: once
v_call: TRBV5-1
cdr3_aa: CASSTTGGGYNSPLHF
cdr3_nt: TGCGCCAGCAGCACCACCGGGGGGGGGTATAATTCACCCCTCCACTTT

d_call: NA
j_call: TRBJ2-5
clone_size: NA
v_call: TRBV7-9
cdr3_aa: CASSPRTVFQETQYF
cdr3_nt: TGTGCCAGCAGCCCCCGGACAGTCTTCCAAGAGACCCAGTACTTC

d_call: NA
j_call: TRBJ2-1
clone_size: NA
v_call: TRBV19
cdr3_aa: CASLKPPNEKFF
cdr3_nt: TGTGCCAGTCTCAAGCCCCCAAATGAGAAGTTCTTC

d_call: TRBD2
j_call: TRBJ2-3
clone_size: NA
v_call: TRBV5-1
cdr3_aa: CASSLAIGGGTDTQYF
cdr3_nt: TGCGCCAGCAGCTTGGCCATTGGGGGGGGGACAGATACGCAGTATTTT

d_call: TRBD1
j_call: TRBJ1-5
clone_size: NA
v_call: TRBV19
cdr3_aa: CASSIGEGTGPQPQHF
cdr3_nt: TGTGCCAGTAGTATAGGAGAGGGGACAGGGCCTCAGCCCCAGCATTTT

d_call: TRBD1
j_call: TRBJ1-1
clone_size: NA
v_call: TRBV28
cdr3_aa: CASSLGDRGRTEAFF
cdr3_nt: TGTGCCAGCAGTTTAGGGGACAGGGGGAGGACTGAAGCTTTCTTT

d_call: NA
j_call: TRBJ1-1
clone_size: NA
v_call: TRBV28
cdr3_aa: CASSLQPPLNTEAFF
cdr3_nt: TGTGCCAGCAGTCTCCAACCCCCGCTAAACACTGAAGCTTTCTTT

d_call: NA
j_call: TRBJ1-1
clone_size: NA
v_call: TRBV9
cdr3_aa: CASSIGQNTEAFF
cdr3_nt: TGTGCCAGCAGCATCGGACAGAACACTGAAGCTTTCTTT

d_call: TRBD1
j_call: TRBJ2-1
clone_size: NA
v_call: TRBV7-9
cdr3_aa: CASSPDRVGEQFF
cdr3_nt: TGTGCCAGCAGCCCGGACAGGGTAGGTGAGCAGTTCTTC

d_call: TRBD1
j_call: TRBJ1-2
clone_size: NA
v_call: TRBV30
cdr3_aa: CASFGQGGGYTF
cdr3_nt: TGTGCCTCCTTTGGACAGGGTGGAGGCTACACCTTC

d_call: TRBD1
j_call: TRBJ1-2
clone_size: NA
v_call: TRBV7-2
cdr3_aa: CASSIGQGADGYTF
cdr3_nt: TGTGCCAGCAGCATAGGACAGGGGGCGGACGGCTACACCTTC

d_call: NA
j_call: TRBJ2-7
clone_size: NA
v_call: TRBV7-6
cdr3_aa: CASSPSALYEQYF
cdr3_nt: TGTGCCAGCAGCCCCTCTGCACTCTACGAGCAGTACTTC

d_call: TRBD2
j_call: TRBJ2-1
clone_size: NA
v_call: TRBV7-6
cdr3_aa: CASSFTSGSYNEQFF
cdr3_nt: TGTGCCAGCAGCTTTACTAGCGGGTCCTACAATGAGCAGTTCTTC

d_call: NA
j_call: TRBJ1-1
clone_size: NA
v_call: TRBV4-1
cdr3_aa: CASRSSAEVKDFF
cdr3_nt: TGCGCCAGCAGATCTTCAGCAGAGGTGAAGGATTTCTTT

d_call: TRBD1
j_call: TRBJ1-1
clone_size: NA
v_call: TRBV10-3
cdr3_aa: CAISGQGVGTEAFF
cdr3_nt: TGTGCCATCAGCGGACAGGGGGTTGGCACTGAAGCTTTCTTT

d_call: NA
j_call: TRBJ1-1
clone_size: NA
v_call: TRBV29-1
cdr3_aa: CSVEGGGATEAFF
cdr3_nt: TGCAGCGTTGAAGGCGGGGGCGCAACTGAAGCTTTCTTT

d_call: NA
j_call: TRBJ2-2
clone_size: NA
v_call: TRBV10-1
cdr3_aa: CASSEPKLGTGELFF
cdr3_nt: TGCGCCAGCAGTGAGCCAAAGCTAGGCACCGGGGAGCTGTTTTTT

d_call: TRBD1
j_call: TRBJ2-2
clone_size: NA
v_call: TRBV7-3
cdr3_aa: CASSFQGAPNTGELFF
cdr3_nt: TGTGCCAGCAGTTTTCAGGGGGCACCGAACACCGGGGAGCTGTTTTTT

d_call: NA
j_call: TRBJ2-7
clone_size: NA
v_call: TRBV6-6
cdr3_aa: CASGSGPYEQYF
cdr3_nt: TGTGCCAGCGGTAGCGGTCCCTACGAGCAGTACTTC

d_call: TRBD1
j_call: TRBJ1-5
clone_size: few
v_call: TRBV28
cdr3_aa: CASSPTGARNQPQHF
cdr3_nt: TGTGCCAGCAGCCCCACAGGGGCCCGCAATCAGCCCCAGCATTTT

d_call: TRBD1
j_call: TRBJ1-1
clone_size: NA
v_call: TRBV7-3
cdr3_aa: CASSPGTGGLGTEAFF
cdr3_nt: TGTGCCAGCAGCCCTGGGACAGGGGGCTTGGGTACTGAAGCTTTCTTT

d_call: TRBD2
j_call: TRBJ2-3
clone_size: NA
v_call: TRBV19
cdr3_aa: CASRSSGMADTQYF
cdr3_nt: TGTGCCAGTAGGTCTAGCGGGATGGCAGATACGCAGTATTTT

d_call: TRBD1
j_call: TRBJ1-5
clone_size: NA
v_call: TRBV4-2
cdr3_aa: CASSQEGVGQGYQPQHF
cdr3_nt: TGTGCCAGCAGCCAAGAGGGGGTCGGACAGGGGTATCAGCCCCAGCATTTT

d_call: TRBD1
j_call: TRBJ1-6
clone_size: NA
v_call: TRBV30
cdr3_aa: CAWRQPGQGRGPLHF
cdr3_nt: TGTGCCTGGAGACAGCCGGGACAGGGTCGGGGACCCCTCCACTTT

d_call: TRBD2
j_call: TRBJ2-2
clone_size: NA
v_call: TRBV11-2
cdr3_aa: CASSFYSGNGELFF
cdr3_nt: TGTGCCAGCAGCTTCTACAGCGGGAATGGGGAGCTGTTTTTT

d_call: NA
j_call: TRBJ2-1
clone_size: NA
v_call: TRBV5-6
cdr3_aa: CASSLEVGIHNEQFF
cdr3_nt: TGTGCCAGCAGCTTGGAGGTCGGGATCCACAATGAGCAGTTCTTC

d_call: TRBD1
j_call: TRBJ1-1
clone_size: NA
v_call: TRBV7-2
cdr3_aa: CASSSAPGQGGWTEAFF
cdr3_nt: TGTGCCAGCAGCTCGGCACCGGGACAGGGGGGATGGACTGAAGCTTTCTTT

d_call: NA
j_call: TRBJ1-1
clone_size: NA
v_call: TRBV2
cdr3_aa: CASTPRGMSTEAFF
cdr3_nt: TGTGCCAGCACCCCCCGGGGGATGAGCACTGAAGCTTTCTTT